This T cell receptor beta chain was captured in a study of cytomegalovirus exposure and HLA in healthy donors. A multiplex PCR was run with 60 Vbeta primers and 13 Jbeta primers. Repertoires were generated with immunoSEQ multiplex PCR, while TCRdb's copy carries only in-frame clones and drops some. Among around 120,000 clones listed, about 74% were seen once. Comment on this clone: The target antigen is unknown.

The study, taken as a whole, reports: In vitro, a few CMV-associated chains proved specific for CMV antigens.

From germline, CDR1 is MNHEY and CDR2 SVGAGI. The CDR3 spans 14 residues. Trimming took 2 bases from V and 9 from J; bases not matched to a gene: 3. The sequencing sample was made of PBMCs. This chain uses TRBV6-5 with TRBJ2-1; 11 bases align to TRBD2. The clonotype comes from a man aged 30 to 45 in good health and CMV-seronegative. CDR3 coding DNA: TGTGCCAGCAGTTACCTAGCGGGGGGTATTGAGCAGTTCTTC. Protein sequence: CASSYLAGGIEQFF.